Below, one TCR beta chain is given with its context. The data were taken from a study of technical replicates of blood from several donors. Clones were read by immunoSEQ multiplex PCR, and TCRdb kept only the in-frame ones, dropping some. The sample records fewer than 45,000 clones, almost 97% being singletons. The trim removed 9 bases at V and 6 bases at J, leaving 13 bases unmatched. The CDR3 spans 15 residues. Germline-derived CDR1 and CDR2 are LNHDA and SQIVND (reference sequence). V and J are TRBV19 and TRBJ2-1, with 8 bases matching TRBD2. Sequencing was carried out using T cells isolated from PBMCs. The origin of this receptor is a human donor in good health. The CDR3 loop reads CASAEQREMGNEQFF. The CDR3 coding sequence is TGTGCCAGCGCGGAACAGCGGGAGATGGGCAATGAGCAGTTCTTC.